This T cell receptor (beta chain) was profiled in a study of T cells in Graves' hyperthyroidism and ophthalmopathy. Overall study results and limits: Ophthalmopathy was predicted by the model a median of roughly 6.6 months ahead of onset.

Germline trimming cut 2 bases from V and 4 bases from J; bases unmatched to any gene: 13. Germline V gene data show CDR1 as DFQATT and CDR2 as SNEGSKA (reference sequence). The CDR3 loop spans 17 amino acids. A remark on this clonotype: Its antigen remains unidentified.

Uncontrolled infection, other autoimmune disease, pregnancy or lactation disqualified patients from enrolment. Each diagnosis was grounded in clinical symptoms, serum thyroxine and TRAb, thyroid ultrasound, and orbital computed tomography. Amplification of TCR beta CDR3 regions used RNA as the template. First-round RT-PCR targeting the TCR CDR3 was performed with the HTBI primer set. MiXCR was run by TCRdb on the multiplex PCR reads, yielding one entry per CDR3 protein. The table shows 300,000 to 400,000 distinct CDR3 sequences, with about 18% occurring only once. Source material: blood. This clonotype was obtained from a man aged 18-30 years with Graves' ophthalmopathy. This rearrangement joins TRBV20-1 to TRBJ1-4; TRBD1 agrees at 7 bases. The CDR3 nucleotides read TGCAGTGCTAGATATCAGGGAAGGGGGCAAATTAATGAAAAACTGTTTTTT. Translating it yields CSARYQGRGQINEKLFF.